This T cell receptor beta chain stems from a study of cytomegalovirus exposure and HLA in healthy donors. The PCR contained 60 Vbeta and 13 Jbeta primers. The method was immunoSEQ multiplex PCR; TCRdb's version includes in-frame clones alone and lacks a portion of them. The sample yields some 130,000 clones, about 68% seen once. The CDR3 extends over 12 amino acids. V was cut by 4 bases and J by 10 bases, with 8 bases left in between. Germline V gives CDR1 MDHEN, CDR2 SYDVKM. The sequence came from a human donor in good health. This sequence joins TRBV28 and TRBJ1-6; D uncertain. Sequencing used PBMCs. The CDR3: CASSSPGSPLHF. CDR3 nucleotides: TGTGCCAGCAGTTCACCCGGGTCACCCCTCCACTTT.